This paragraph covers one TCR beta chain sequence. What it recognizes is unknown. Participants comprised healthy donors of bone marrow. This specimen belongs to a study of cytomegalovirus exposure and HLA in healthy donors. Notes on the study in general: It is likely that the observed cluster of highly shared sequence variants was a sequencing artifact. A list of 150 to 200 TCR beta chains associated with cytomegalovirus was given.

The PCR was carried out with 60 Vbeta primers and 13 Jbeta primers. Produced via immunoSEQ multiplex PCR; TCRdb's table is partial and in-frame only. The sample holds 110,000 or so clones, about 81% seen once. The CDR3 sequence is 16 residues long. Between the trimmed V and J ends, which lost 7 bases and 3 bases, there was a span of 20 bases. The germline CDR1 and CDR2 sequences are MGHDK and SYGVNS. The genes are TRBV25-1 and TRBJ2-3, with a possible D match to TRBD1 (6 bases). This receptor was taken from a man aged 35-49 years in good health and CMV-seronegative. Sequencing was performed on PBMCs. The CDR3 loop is CASTSGQRARTDTQYF. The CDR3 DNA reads TGTGCCAGCACATCCGGACAGAGGGCTCGTACAGATACGCAGTATTTT.